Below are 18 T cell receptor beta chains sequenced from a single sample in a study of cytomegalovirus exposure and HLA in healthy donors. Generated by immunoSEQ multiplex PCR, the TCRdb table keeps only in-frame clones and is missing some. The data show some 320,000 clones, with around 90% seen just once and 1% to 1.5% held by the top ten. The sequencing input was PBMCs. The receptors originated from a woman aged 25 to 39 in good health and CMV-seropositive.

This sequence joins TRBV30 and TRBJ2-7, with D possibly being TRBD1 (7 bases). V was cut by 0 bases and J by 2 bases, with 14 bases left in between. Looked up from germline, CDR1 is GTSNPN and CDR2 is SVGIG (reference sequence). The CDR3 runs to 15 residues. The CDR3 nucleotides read TGTGCCTGGAGTGTACTCGCAGGGGGGACCTACGAGCAGTACTTC. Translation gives CAWSVLAGGTYEQYF.

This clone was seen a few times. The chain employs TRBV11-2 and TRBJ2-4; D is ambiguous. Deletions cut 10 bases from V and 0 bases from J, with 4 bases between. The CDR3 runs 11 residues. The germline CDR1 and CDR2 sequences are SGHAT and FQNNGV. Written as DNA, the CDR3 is TGTGCCACCGGAGCCAAAAACATTCAGTACTTC. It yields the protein CATGAKNIQYF.

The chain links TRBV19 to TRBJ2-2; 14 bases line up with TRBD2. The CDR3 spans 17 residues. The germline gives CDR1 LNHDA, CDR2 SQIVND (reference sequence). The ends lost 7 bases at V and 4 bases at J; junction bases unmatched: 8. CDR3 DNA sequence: TGTGCCAGTAAGACTAGCGGGAGGGCCAGATCCACCGGGGAGCTGTTTTTT. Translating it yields CASKTSGRARSTGELFF. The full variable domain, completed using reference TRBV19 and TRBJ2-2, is DGGITQSPKYLFRKEGQNVTLSCEQNLNHDAMYWYRQDPGQGLRLIYYSQIVNDFQKGDIAEGYSVSREKKESFPLTVTSAQKNPTAFYLCASKTSGRARSTGELFFGEGSRLTVL.

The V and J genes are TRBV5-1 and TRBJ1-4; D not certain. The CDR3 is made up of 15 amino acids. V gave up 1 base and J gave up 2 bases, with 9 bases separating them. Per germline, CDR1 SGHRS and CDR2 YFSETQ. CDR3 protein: CASSLSPGTNEKLFF. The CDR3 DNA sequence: TGCGCCAGCAGCTTGAGCCCCGGGACTAATGAAAAACTGTTTTTT.

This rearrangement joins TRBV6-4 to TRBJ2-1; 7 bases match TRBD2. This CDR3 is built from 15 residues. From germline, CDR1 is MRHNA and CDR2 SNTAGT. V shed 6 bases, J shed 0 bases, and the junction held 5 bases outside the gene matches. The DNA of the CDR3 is TGTGCCAGCAGCCAAGCGGGGTCCTCCTACAATGAGCAGTTCTTC. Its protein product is CASSQAGSSYNEQFF.

Here the CDR3 reads CASMGQANYGYTF. The CDR3 coding sequence is TGTGCCAGCATGGGACAAGCTAACTATGGCTACACCTTC. This rearrangement joins TRBV6-1 to TRBJ1-2; possibly TRBD1 for D (6 bases). Between the trimmed V and J ends, which lost 7 bases and 0 bases, there was a span of 9 bases. The germline gives CDR1 MNHNS, CDR2 SASEGT. The CDR3 length is 13 residues.

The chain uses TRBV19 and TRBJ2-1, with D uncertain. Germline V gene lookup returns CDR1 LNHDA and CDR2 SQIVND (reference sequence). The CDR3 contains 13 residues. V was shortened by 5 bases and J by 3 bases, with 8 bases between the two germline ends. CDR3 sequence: CASSSGVYNEQFF. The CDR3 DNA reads TGTGCCAGTAGTTCCGGAGTCTACAATGAGCAGTTCTTC.

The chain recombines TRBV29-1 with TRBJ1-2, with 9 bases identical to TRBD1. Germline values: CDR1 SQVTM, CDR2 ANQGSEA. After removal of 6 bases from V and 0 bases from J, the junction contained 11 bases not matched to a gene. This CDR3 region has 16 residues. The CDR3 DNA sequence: TGCAGCGTCACGGGACAGGGATCAGTCTCTAACTATGGCTACACCTTC. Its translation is CSVTGQGSVSNYGYTF.

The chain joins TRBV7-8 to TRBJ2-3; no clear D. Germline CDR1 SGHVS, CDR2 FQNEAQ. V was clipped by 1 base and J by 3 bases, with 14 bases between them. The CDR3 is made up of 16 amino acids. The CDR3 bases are TGTGCCAGCAGCTTAGGTGTTGGGATGGGGACAGATACGCAGTATTTT. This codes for CASSLGVGMGTDTQYF. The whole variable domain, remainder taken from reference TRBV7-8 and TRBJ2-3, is GAGVSQSPRYKVAKRGQDVALRCDPISGHVSLFWYQQALGQGPEFLTYFQNEAQLDKSGLPSDRFFAERPEGSVSTLKIQRTQQEDSAVYLCASSLGVGMGTDTQYFGPGTRLTVL.

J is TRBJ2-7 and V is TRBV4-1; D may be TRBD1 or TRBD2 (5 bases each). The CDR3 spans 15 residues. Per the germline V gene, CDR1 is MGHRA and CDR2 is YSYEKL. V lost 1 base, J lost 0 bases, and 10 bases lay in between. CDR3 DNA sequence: TGCGCCAGCAGCCAAGGGGGGTCGAGCTCCTACGAGCAGTACTTC. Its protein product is CASSQGGSSSYEQYF.

The CDR3 nucleotides are TGCAGCGTTGAAGAGGGGAACAATGAGCAGTTCTTC. Translation gives CSVEEGNNEQFF. The chain joins TRBV29-1 to TRBJ2-1; D remains ambiguous. Trimming left V 0 bases short and J 5 bases short, with 5 bases between. This CDR3 comprises 12 residues. Germline CDR1 SQVTM, CDR2 ANQGSEA.

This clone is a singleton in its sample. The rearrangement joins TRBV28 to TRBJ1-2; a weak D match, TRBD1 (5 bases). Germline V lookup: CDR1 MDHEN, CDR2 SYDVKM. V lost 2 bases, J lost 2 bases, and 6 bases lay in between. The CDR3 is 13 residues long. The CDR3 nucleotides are TGTGCCAGCAGTTTACCAGGGAACTATGGCTACACCTTC. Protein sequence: CASSLPGNYGYTF.

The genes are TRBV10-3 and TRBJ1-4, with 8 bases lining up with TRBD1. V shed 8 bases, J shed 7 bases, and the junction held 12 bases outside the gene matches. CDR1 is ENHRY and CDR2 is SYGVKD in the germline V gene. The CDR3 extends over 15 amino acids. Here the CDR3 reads CAIADSQGAGEKLFF. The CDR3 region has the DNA TGTGCCATCGCGGATTCTCAGGGGGCAGGTGAAAAACTGTTTTTT.

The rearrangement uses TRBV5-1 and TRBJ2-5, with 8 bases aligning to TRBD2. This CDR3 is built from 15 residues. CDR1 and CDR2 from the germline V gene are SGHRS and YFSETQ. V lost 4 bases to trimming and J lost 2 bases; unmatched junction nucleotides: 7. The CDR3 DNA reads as TGCGCCAGCAGCATTGCTACTAGCGGACAAGAGACCCAGTACTTC. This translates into CASSIATSGQETQYF. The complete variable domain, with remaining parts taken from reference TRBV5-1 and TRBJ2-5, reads KAGVTQTPRYLIKTRGQQVTLSCSPISGHRSVSWYQQTPGQGLQFLFEYFSETQRNKGNFPGRFSGRQFSNSRSEMNVSTLELGDSALYLCASSIATSGQETQYFGPGTRLLVL.

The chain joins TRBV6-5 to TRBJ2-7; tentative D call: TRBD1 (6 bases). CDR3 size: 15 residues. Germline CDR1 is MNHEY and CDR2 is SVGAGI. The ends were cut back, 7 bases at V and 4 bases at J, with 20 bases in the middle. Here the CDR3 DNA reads TGTGCCAGCACCCTGACAGGTGCTCCTTCGTACGAGCAGTACTTC. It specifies CASTLTGAPSYEQYF.

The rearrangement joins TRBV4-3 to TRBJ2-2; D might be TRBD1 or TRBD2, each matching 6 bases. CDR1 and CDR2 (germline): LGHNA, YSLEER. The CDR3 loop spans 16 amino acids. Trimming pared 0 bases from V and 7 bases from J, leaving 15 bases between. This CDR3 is CASSQDLGGKFGELFF. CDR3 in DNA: TGCGCCAGCAGCCAAGATTTGGGGGGCAAGTTCGGGGAGCTGTTTTTT.

The chain's CDR3 is CASREPGQGRETQYF. The CDR3 bases are TGTGCCAGTAGAGAACCGGGACAGGGTAGGGAGACCCAGTACTTC. The J gene is TRBJ2-5, the V gene TRBV19; TRBD1 matches 9 bases. Trimming removed 6 bases from V and 5 bases from J; junction bases left unmatched: 10. Per the germline V gene, CDR1 is LNHDA and CDR2 is SQIVND (reference sequence). There are 15 residues in the CDR3. Together with reference TRBV19 and TRBJ2-5, the CDR3 gives the full variable domain: DGGITQSPKYLFRKEGQNVTLSCEQNLNHDAMYWYRQDPGQGLRLIYYSQIVNDFQKGDIAEGYSVSREKKESFPLTVTSAQKNPTAFYLCASREPGQGRETQYFGPGTRLLVL.

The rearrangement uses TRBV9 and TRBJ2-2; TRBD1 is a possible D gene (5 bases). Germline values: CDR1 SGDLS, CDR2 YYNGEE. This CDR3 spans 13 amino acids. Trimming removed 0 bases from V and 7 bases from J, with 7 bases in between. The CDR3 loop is CASSVVQDGELFF. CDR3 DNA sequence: TGTGCCAGCAGCGTAGTACAGGACGGGGAGCTGTTTTTT.